This T cell receptor beta chain was retrieved from a study of response to subunit inactivated influenza vaccine. MiXCR, applied by TCRdb to the RT-PCR reads, yields one record per CDR3 protein. This table has over 400,000 distinct CDR3 sequences, under 15% appearing once. This clonotype was observed a few times. As yet, its antigen is unknown. CDR3 length: 15 amino acids. With V trimmed by 0 bases and J by 9 bases, 8 bases remained unmatched. The germline CDR1 and CDR2 sequences are MGHRA and YSYEKL. Findings and limits, study-wide: Authors suggested each seasonal flu vaccination may recruit only limited numbers of new T cells.

The chain employs TRBV4-1 and TRBJ2-1, with TRBD2 matching 7 bases. Sequenced material: PBMCs from blood, taken 45 days after vaccination. The receptor comes from a man between 45 and 60 years old who received an inactivated influenza vaccine. This CDR3 is CASSQEVFGGSEQFF. The CDR3 nucleotides read TGCGCCAGCAGCCAAGAGGTATTCGGGGGGAGTGAGCAGTTCTTC.